This is a list of T cell receptor beta chains from one sample in a study of OX40 agonist ivuxolimab in advanced cancers. Assay used: immunoSEQ multiplex PCR; TCRdb lists only in-frame clones, some missing. The data show 41,000 or so clones, around 87% seen once. The sample was CD4+ or CD8+ T cells sorted from blood, taken in a trial of the OX40 agonist ivuxolimab. The receptors shown here come from an adult with an advanced solid tumor such as melanoma, head and neck, liver or kidney cancer. Each CDR3 is given with its conserved first and last residue.

v_gene: TRBV6-6
len: 15
CDR3aa: CASSLRGRGDTEAFF

v_gene: TRBV30
len: 15
CDR3aa: CAWRPWGQLNEKLFF

v_gene: TRBV6-1
len: 15
CDR3aa: CASSEEIRSYYGYTF

v_gene: TRBV6-5
len: 15
CDR3aa: CASSTTGAAYQPQHF

v_gene: TRBV9
len: 17
CDR3aa: CASSLGGLSSGANVLTF

v_gene: TRBV5-1
len: 12
CDR3aa: CASKEVNTEAFF

v_gene: TRBV10-3
len: 12
CDR3aa: CATGQGDYEQYF

v_gene: TRBV7-9
len: 12
CDR3aa: CASSLGETEAFF

v_gene: TRBV29-1
len: 14
CDR3aa: CSVVRGRSYNEQFF

v_gene: TRBV6-5
len: 15
CDR3aa: CASSYTRGGNSPLHF

v_gene: TRBV11-2
len: 13
CDR3aa: CASSTGGAREAFF

v_gene: TRBV11-3
len: 13
CDR3aa: CASSTMRAGELFF

v_gene: TRBV7-9
len: 14
CDR3aa: CASSLQGSTDTQYF

v_gene: TRBV30
len: 15
CDR3aa: CAWSEQREALRKQYF

v_gene: TRBV5-8
len: 15
CDR3aa: CASRSRHYSNQPQHF

v_gene: TRBV15
len: 17
CDR3aa: CATSSHQEGRAKNIQYF

v_gene: TRBV6-5
len: 14
CDR3aa: CASSPRTRGEKLFF

v_gene: TRBV6-5
len: 15
CDR3aa: CASSYVAGAFNEQFF

v_gene: TRBV27
len: 17
CDR3aa: CASSPGPGRDSYNEQFF

v_gene: TRBV7-2
len: 14
CDR3aa: CASSLLGVTDTQYF

v_gene: TRBV29-1
len: 14
CDR3aa: CSVESSGSFYEQFF

v_gene: TRBV4-3
len: 14
CDR3aa: CASSHERRSDTQYF

v_gene: TRBV6-5
len: 14
CDR3aa: CASSYGHLHPGGYF

v_gene: TRBV19
len: 12
CDR3aa: CASSDVGQPQHF

v_gene: TRBV14
len: 12
CDR3aa: CASSPLAAVQYF

v_gene: TRBV29-1
len: 12
CDR3aa: CSRTGIRGEQFF

v_gene: TRBV11-3
len: 15
CDR3aa: CASSSAGGFTDTQYF

v_gene: TRBV9
len: 16
CDR3aa: CASSVAGLAGAGELFF

v_gene: TRBV29-1
len: 17
CDR3aa: CSVDQEISGRGGETQYF

v_gene: TRBV15
len: 14
CDR3aa: CATSRPNREDGYTF

v_gene: TRBV19
len: 14
CDR3aa: CASSSSGSRNEQFF

v_gene: TRBV10-3
len: 19
CDR3aa: CAISGIVGTSGVNTGELFF

v_gene: TRBV2
len: 14
CDR3aa: CASNGVAGAYEQYF

v_gene: TRBV6-5
len: 14
CDR3aa: CASTKAGTPLGYTF

v_gene: TRBV19
len: 15
CDR3aa: CASRSDRDRIYGYTF

v_gene: TRBV11-2
len: 16
CDR3aa: CASSSISGRDTDTQYF

v_gene: TRBV7-2
len: 15
CDR3aa: CASSLIGTGREEQYF

v_gene: TRBV9
len: 13
CDR3aa: CASSVYSRDGYTF

v_gene: TRBV7-8
len: 15
CDR3aa: CASSPSRVRPSEQYF

v_gene: TRBV7-8
len: 12
CDR3aa: CASSPVNYGYTF

v_gene: TRBV9
len: 12
CDR3aa: CASNRINSPLHF

v_gene: TRBV18
len: 14
CDR3aa: CASSGNRGGEKLFF

v_gene: TRBV28
len: 12
CDR3aa: CASSFVGEKLFF

v_gene: TRBV6-4
len: 13
CDR3aa: CASSVVSQETQYF

v_gene: TRBV29-1
len: 14
CDR3aa: CSVVRLAGGETQYF

v_gene: TRBV19
len: 13
CDR3aa: CASSGRSYNEQFF

v_gene: TRBV5-1
len: 14
CDR3aa: CASSEAGGGQPQHF

v_gene: TRBV19
len: 16
CDR3aa: CASSSLAGGPGNIQYF

v_gene: TRBV7-7
len: 13
CDR3aa: CASSPDPGGTIYF

v_gene: TRBV19
len: 14
CDR3aa: CASSIVAGAYEQYF

v_gene: TRBV11-3
len: 14
CDR3aa: CASSLNRGREKLFF

v_gene: TRBV4-2
len: 15
CDR3aa: CASSQEGTVAREQYF

v_gene: TRBV7-2
len: 17
CDR3aa: CASSLLSLADNTDTQYF

v_gene: TRBV28
len: 12
CDR3aa: CASSRGDSPLHF

v_gene: TRBV6-1
len: 19
CDR3aa: CASSDRGQGALIWILEQYF

v_gene: TRBV11-3
len: 16
CDR3aa: CASSSLTQGRLYEQYF

v_gene: TRBV7-9
len: 14
CDR3aa: CASSLGGSGYEQYF

v_gene: TRBV6-1
len: 14
CDR3aa: CASIDGLPFGEAFF

v_gene: TRBV7-9
len: 13
CDR3aa: CASSSPGSYEQYF